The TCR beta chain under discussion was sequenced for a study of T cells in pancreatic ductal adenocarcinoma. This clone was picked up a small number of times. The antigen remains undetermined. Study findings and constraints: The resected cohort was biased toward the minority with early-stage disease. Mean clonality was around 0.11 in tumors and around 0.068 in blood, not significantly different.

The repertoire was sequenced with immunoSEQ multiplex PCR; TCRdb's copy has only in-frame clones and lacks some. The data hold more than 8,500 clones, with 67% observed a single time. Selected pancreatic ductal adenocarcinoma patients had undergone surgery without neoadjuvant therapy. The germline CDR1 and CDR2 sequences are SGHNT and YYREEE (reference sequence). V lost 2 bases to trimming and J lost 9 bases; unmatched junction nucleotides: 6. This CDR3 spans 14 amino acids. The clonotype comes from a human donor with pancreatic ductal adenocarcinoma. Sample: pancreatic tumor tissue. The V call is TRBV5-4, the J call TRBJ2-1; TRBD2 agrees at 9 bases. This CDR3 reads CASSLPSGKREQFF. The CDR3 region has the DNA TGTGCCAGCAGCTTACCTAGCGGGAAGCGTGAGCAGTTCTTC. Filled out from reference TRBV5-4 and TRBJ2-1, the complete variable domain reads ETGVTQSPTHLIKTRGQQVTLRCSSQSGHNTVSWYQQALGQGPQFIFQYYREEENGRGNFPPRFSGLQFPNYSSELNVNALELDDSALYLCASSLPSGKREQFFGPGTRLTVL.